These T cell receptor beta chains were read from a single sample in a study of shared clonotypes between healthy human individuals. Generated by immunoSEQ multiplex PCR, the TCRdb table keeps only in-frame clones and is missing some. The sample has 1,500,000 or so clones; just under 99% are singletons. Material for sequencing was naive CD4+ T cells sorted from blood. These receptors were obtained from a man younger than 45 in good health. CDR3s include the opening cysteine and the closing phenylalanine or tryptophan. Rows may omit the clone size; those that give it use once, few, many or a size class.

V gene,clone size,J gene,CDR3 protein
TRBV10-3,-,TRBJ1-4,CAISQGPTTNEKLFF
TRBV5-1,-,TRBJ2-7,CASSLDPKKEYF
TRBV27,-,TRBJ2-6,CASSPTKLISGANVLTF
TRBV6-1,-,TRBJ1-1,CASSERRFTEAFF
TRBV10-2,-,TRBJ2-5,CASSDTEGLETQYF
TRBV30,-,TRBJ1-4,CAWSIDLGVPRFQF
TRBV11-2,-,TRBJ2-1,CASSPGGPYNEQFF
TRBV6-5,-,TRBJ2-3,CASSYSVSGGTDTQYF
TRBV27,-,TRBJ2-3,CASRPSGLAGAYGDTQYF
TRBV6-4,-,TRBJ1-4,CASSDTGAANEKLFF
TRBV4-2,once,TRBJ2-2,CASSQGDFNTGELFF
TRBV25-1,-,TRBJ2-7,CASSDQGGKHEQYF
TRBV5-1,-,TRBJ2-2,CASSQPPGSGVIGELFF
TRBV7-2,-,TRBJ2-7,CASSLSAGLYEQYF
TRBV10-3,-,TRBJ2-1,CAISRTGYEQFF
TRBV5-1,-,TRBJ1-1,CASSGRDRGRGTEAFF
TRBV5-6,-,TRBJ2-7,CASSLAGGSKNEQYF
TRBV28,-,TRBJ2-5,CASSPTSGSFETQYF
TRBV5-1,-,TRBJ2-7,CASSRLAGSSYEQYF
TRBV7-9,-,TRBJ2-7,CASSAKRTAEQYF
TRBV2,-,TRBJ2-2,CASSEDTGAGELFF
TRBV5-6,-,TRBJ1-1,CASSLAFGTEAFF
TRBV2,-,TRBJ2-3,CASSRDLTDTQYF
TRBV15,-,TRBJ2-3,CATRGDRDLTDTQYF
TRBV11-2,-,TRBJ2-3,CASSLEVKGVLHTDTQYF